These 23 T cell receptor beta chains came from one sample sequenced in a study of T cell repertoires in aging, cancer and after chemotherapy. Multiplex touch-down PCR with TRB-A/B primers amplified rearranged V-D-J TRB sequences. TCRdb independently ran MiXCR on the multiplex PCR reads; one entry per CDR3 protein. This sample has around 10,000 distinct CDR3 sequences, with about 38% found just once. Amplification of TCR beta used genomic DNA extracted from peripheral blood. The sample taken for sequencing was blood. These receptors all come from a human donor in good health.

The V call is TRBV10-3, the J call TRBJ2-1; 14 nucleotides agree with TRBD2. Germline V lookup: CDR1 ENHRY, CDR2 SYGVKD. V gave up 7 bases and J gave up 9 bases; unmatched junction bases: 8. The CDR3 extends over 15 amino acids. The chain's CDR3 is CAITLGLAGASEQFF. In DNA, the CDR3 is TGTGCCATCACCCTGGGACTAGCGGGAGCAAGTGAGCAGTTCTTC.

The chain couples TRBV6-6 to TRBJ2-5; D may be TRBD1 (6 bases). The V end lost 0 bases, the J end lost 3 bases, and 11 bases lay between the germline ends. The germline gives CDR1 MNHNY, CDR2 SVGAGI (reference sequence). The CDR3 contains 15 residues. In DNA, the CDR3 is TGTGCCAGCAGTTACTCAGGCAGGGGAGAAGAGACCCAGTACTTC. Encoded protein: CASSYSGRGEETQYF.

The chain has TRBV19 and TRBJ2-7; no clear D gene. The V and J ends lost 2 bases and 9 bases respectively, with 11 bases between them. In germline, CDR1 is LNHDA, CDR2 SQIVND (reference sequence). The CDR3 runs 12 residues. DNA of the CDR3: TGTGCCAGTAGTATACCCCCTCAACGGCAGTACTTC. Its translation: CASSIPPQRQYF.

This chain links TRBV6-2 or TRBV6-3 with TRBJ2-3; TRBD2 is a possible D gene (5 bases). This CDR3 contains 14 residues. V lost 6 bases and J lost 2, with 12 bases in between. Germline V lookup: CDR1 MNHEY, CDR2 SVGEGT. The CDR3 DNA is TGTGCCAGCAGGGGCGCGGGTCCCACAGATACGCAGTATTTT. Its translation: CASRGAGPTDTQYF.

The V and J genes are TRBV12-3 or TRBV12-4 and TRBJ1-5; 9 bases fit TRBD1. Trimming removed 3 bases from V and 11 bases from J; junction bases left unmatched: 8. The CDR3 consists of 14 residues. CDR3 DNA sequence: TGTGCCAGCAGTTTTAGGGACAGGGAATCAGCCCAGCATTTT. Its protein is CASSFRDRESAQHF.

The rearrangement joins TRBV5-1 to TRBJ2-1; TRBD2 matches 13 bases. V shed 4 bases and J 9 bases; nucleotides not matched to a gene: 7. The germline gives CDR1 SGHRS, CDR2 YFSETQ. This CDR3 spans 15 amino acids. As DNA, the CDR3 is TGCGCCAGCAGCCGGACTAGCGGGAGTTCAAGTGAGCAGTTCTTC. Translation gives CASSRTSGSSSEQFF.

The chain links TRBV6-5 to TRBJ1-4, with D possibly matching TRBD1 (5 bases). V lost 0 bases and J lost 9, with 11 bases in between. The CDR3 spans 14 residues. CDR1 and CDR2 (germline): MNHEY, SVGAGI. The CDR3 region has the DNA TGTGCCAGCAGTTACTCGATAGAGGGACAAAAACTGTTTTTT. Residues: CASSYSIEGQKLFF.

This clonotype was counted only a few times. The rearrangement uses TRBV19 and TRBJ2-5; a weak D match, TRBD2 (6 bases). Germline lookup yields CDR1 LNHDA and CDR2 SQIVND (reference sequence). CDR3 length: 14 residues. V was cut by 3 bases and J by 5 bases, with 13 bases left in between. The CDR3 region is CASSMGGEIETQYF. The DNA of the CDR3 is TGTGCCAGTAGTATGGGGGGAGAGATTGAGACCCAGTACTTC.

This clonotype was observed a few times. V and J are TRBV19 and TRBJ2-7, with TRBD2 matching 12 bases. The CDR3 totals 16 residues. Germline loops: CDR1 LNHDA, CDR2 SQIVND (reference sequence). V lost 6 bases and J lost 2; bases outside the gene matches: 8. CDR3 bases: TGTGCCAGTAGGGGGATTCTAGCGGGAGGGGCCTACGAGCAGTACTTC. Its translation: CASRGILAGGAYEQYF.

The chain combines TRBV5-4 with TRBJ2-2, with a tentative D call TRBD2 (5 bases). The CDR3 covers 15 residues. V dropped 3 bases and J dropped 3 bases, with 12 bases sitting between them. Per germline, CDR1 SGHNT and CDR2 YYREEE (reference sequence). The CDR3 nucleotides read TGTGCCAGCAGCTCCGGGAAGGACTACACCGGGGAGCTGTTTTTT. Amino acids: CASSSGKDYTGELFF. Supplemented by reference TRBV5-4 and TRBJ2-2, the full variable domain reads ETGVTQSPTHLIKTRGQQVTLRCSSQSGHNTVSWYQQALGQGPQFIFQYYREEENGRGNFPPRFSGLQFPNYSSELNVNALELDDSALYLCASSSGKDYTGELFFGEGSRLTVL.

This clonotype showed up just a few times. The chain couples TRBV12-3 or TRBV12-4 to TRBJ2-5, with TRBD2 matching 8 bases. V gave up 7 bases and J gave up 4 bases; unmatched junction bases: 11. There are 15 residues in the CDR3. The CDR3 nucleotides are TGTGCCAGCAAAGAGCGGGAGAGGGGTGGAGAGACCCAGTACTTC. Its protein product is CASKERERGGETQYF.

This clonotype was seen once. V and J are TRBV10-3 and TRBJ2-1, with D maybe TRBD1 (6 bases). V was shortened by 10 bases and J by 0 bases, with 16 bases between the two germline ends. The V gene's germline CDR1 is ENHRY and CDR2 SYGVKD. The CDR3 runs to 15 residues. Written as DNA, the CDR3 is TGTGCCAGCACCCAGGGGTCGAGCTCCTACAATGAGCAGTTCTTC. Translation: CASTQGSSSYNEQFF.

V usage is TRBV27 and J usage is TRBJ2-2; possible D gene TRBD1, 6 bases. V dropped 4 bases and J dropped 5 bases, with 17 bases sitting between them. The CDR3 has 16 amino acids. Germline CDR1 MNHEY, CDR2 SMNVEV (reference sequence). CDR3 in amino acids: CASSSQDRLLTGELFF. CDR3 in DNA: TGTGCCAGCAGTTCGCAGGACAGATTACTAACCGGGGAGCTGTTTTTT.

The J gene is TRBJ1-5, the V gene TRBV19; perhaps TRBD1 as D (5 bases). This CDR3 is built from 15 residues. Germline-derived CDR1 and CDR2 are LNHDA and SQIVND (reference sequence). V lost 5 bases to trimming and J lost 9 bases, with 20 bases between them. The CDR3 DNA is TGTGCCAGTAGTTGGTCGGGGCAGGGCCAGTCGCCCCAGCATTTT. Its translation: CASSWSGQGQSPQHF.

By share, this clonotype counts as medium-sized. This sequence joins TRBV29-1 and TRBJ2-3; D not certain. There are 15 residues in the CDR3. The germline gives CDR1 SQVTM, CDR2 ANQGSEA. V was shortened by 6 bases and J by 2 bases, with 18 bases between the two germline ends. CDR3 in amino acids: CSVPTLNTFTDTQYF. The CDR3 DNA reads TGCAGCGTGCCCACCCTCAACACCTTCACAGATACGCAGTATTTT.

Sample share makes this clonotype medium-sized. The chain carries TRBV29-1 and TRBJ2-7; D may match TRBD1 or TRBD2 (5 bases each). V was cut by 4 bases and J by 7 bases, with 17 bases left in between. Germline V gives CDR1 SQVTM, CDR2 ANQGSEA. This CDR3 is built from 13 residues. The CDR3 DNA reads TGCAGCGTTGTGGTTGGGGGTTTAGGGGAGCAGTACTTC. It encodes CSVVVGGLGEQYF.

V and J are TRBV6-2 or TRBV6-3 and TRBJ2-7; 8 bases are a match to TRBD1. The CDR3 has 15 amino acids. CDR1 MNHEY and CDR2 SVGEGT come from the germline V gene. V was pared by 2 bases and J by 6 bases, with 9 bases of the junction left unmatched. CDR3 DNA sequence: TGTGCCAGCAGTTACCACCGGGACAGGACCGGCGAGCAGTACTTC. Its translation is CASSYHRDRTGEQYF.

This clonotype is termed medium-sized. This chain joins TRBV19 and TRBJ2-1; D not certain. Germline V CDR1 and CDR2: LNHDA, SQIVND (reference sequence). The CDR3 spans 13 residues. The V and J ends lost 4 bases and 5 bases respectively, with 9 bases between them. The CDR3 sequence: CASSTQLDNEQFF. CDR3 DNA: TGTGCCAGTAGTACCCAACTCGACAATGAGCAGTTCTTC.

The chain has TRBV19 and TRBJ2-5; 12 positions match TRBD1. The germline V gene has CDR1 LNHDA and CDR2 SQIVND (reference sequence). The CDR3 extends over 14 amino acids. Trimming removed 4 bases from V and 5 bases from J; junction bases left unmatched: 2. The CDR3 reads CASSTGQGAETQYF. CDR3 coding DNA: TGTGCCAGTAGTACGGGACAGGGGGCCGAGACCCAGTACTTC.

The chain links TRBV19 to TRBJ2-4, with 12 bases fitting TRBD2. V shed 6 bases, J shed 6 bases, and the junction held 6 bases outside the gene matches. The V gene's germline CDR1 is LNHDA and CDR2 SQIVND (reference sequence). This CDR3 is built from 15 residues. The CDR3 bases are TGTGCCAGTAGGGCTAGCGGGAGGGGGGGAAACATTCAGTACTTC. It yields the protein CASRASGRGGNIQYF.

This clonotype was recorded a few times. V is TRBV29-1 and J is TRBJ1-1; 10 nucleotides match TRBD1. Germline lookup yields CDR1 SQVTM and CDR2 ANQGSEA. This CDR3 has 12 residues. With V trimmed by 6 bases and J by 3 bases, 1 base remained unmatched. CDR3 bases: TGCAGCGTGGACAGGGGGGACACTGAAGCTTTCTTT. This codes for CSVDRGDTEAFF.

This clonotype is judged medium-sized. This chain connects TRBV19 to TRBJ2-3; 11 bases agree with TRBD2. Trimming at V came to 5 bases and at J to 0 bases, leaving 10 bases not matched to a gene. The CDR3 is made up of 18 amino acids. Germline CDR1 and CDR2: LNHDA and SQIVND (reference sequence). CDR3 amino acids: CASSLPGLAEPSTDTQYF. The CDR3 DNA sequence: TGTGCCAGTAGTCTACCGGGACTAGCGGAGCCTAGCACAGATACGCAGTATTTT.

Sample share makes this clonotype medium-sized. Relative to the germline gene, one junction end is altered; a read error may explain this. The rearrangement uses TRBV29-1 and TRBJ2-4, with 7 bases fitting TRBD2. Germline CDR1 and CDR2: SQVTM and ANQGSEA. This CDR3 region has 11 residues. For the CDR3, the DNA is TGTTCGGGGGGACGGTCAAACATTCAGTACTTC. This gives the protein CSGGRSNIQYF.